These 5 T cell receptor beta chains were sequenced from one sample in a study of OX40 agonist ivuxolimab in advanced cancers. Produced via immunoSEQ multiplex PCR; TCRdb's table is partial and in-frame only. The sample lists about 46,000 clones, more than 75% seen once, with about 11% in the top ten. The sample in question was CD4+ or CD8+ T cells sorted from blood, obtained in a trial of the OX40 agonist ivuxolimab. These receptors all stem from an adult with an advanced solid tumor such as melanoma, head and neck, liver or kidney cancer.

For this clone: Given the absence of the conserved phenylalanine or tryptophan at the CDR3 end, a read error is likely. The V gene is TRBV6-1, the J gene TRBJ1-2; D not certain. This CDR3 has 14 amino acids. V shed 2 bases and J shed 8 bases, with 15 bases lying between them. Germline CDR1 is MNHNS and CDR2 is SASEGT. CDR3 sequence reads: CASSEMGHMRGYTL. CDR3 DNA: TGTGCCAGCAGTGAAATGGGCCATATGCGCGGCTACACCCTC.

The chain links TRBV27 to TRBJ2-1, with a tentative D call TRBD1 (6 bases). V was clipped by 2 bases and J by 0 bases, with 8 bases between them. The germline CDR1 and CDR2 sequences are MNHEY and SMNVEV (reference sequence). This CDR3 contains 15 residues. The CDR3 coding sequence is TGTGCCAGCAGTTTACAGGGGCTCTCCTACAATGAGCAGTTCTTC. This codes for CASSLQGLSYNEQFF.

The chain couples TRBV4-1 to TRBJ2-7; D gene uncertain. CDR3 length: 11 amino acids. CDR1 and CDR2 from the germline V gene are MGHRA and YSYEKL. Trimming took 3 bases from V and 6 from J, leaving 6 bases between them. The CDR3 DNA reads TGCGCCAGCAGCCAGAAGGGCGAGCAGTACTTC. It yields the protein CASSQKGEQYF.

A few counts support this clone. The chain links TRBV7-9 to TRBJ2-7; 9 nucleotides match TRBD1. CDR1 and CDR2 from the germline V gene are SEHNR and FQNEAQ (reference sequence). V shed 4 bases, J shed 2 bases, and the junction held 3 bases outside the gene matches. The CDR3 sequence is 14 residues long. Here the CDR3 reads CASSSGQGPYEQYF. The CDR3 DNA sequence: TGTGCCAGCAGCTCAGGACAGGGGCCCTACGAGCAGTACTTC. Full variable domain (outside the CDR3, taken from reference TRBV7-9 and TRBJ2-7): DTGVSQNPRHKITKRGQNVTFRCDPISEHNRLYWYRQTLGQGPEFLTYFQNEAQLEKSRLLSDRFSAERPKGSFSTLEIQRTEQGDSAMYLCASSSGQGPYEQYFGPGTRLTVT.

The CDR3 loop is CASSILADTGELFF. CDR3 nucleotide sequence: TGTGCCAGTAGTATATTGGCAGACACCGGGGAGCTGTTTTTT. This sequence joins TRBV19 and TRBJ2-2; D not resolved. The V end lost 2 bases, the J end lost 3 bases, and 7 bases lay between the germline ends. Germline lookup yields CDR1 LNHDA and CDR2 SQIVND (reference sequence). There are 14 residues in the CDR3.